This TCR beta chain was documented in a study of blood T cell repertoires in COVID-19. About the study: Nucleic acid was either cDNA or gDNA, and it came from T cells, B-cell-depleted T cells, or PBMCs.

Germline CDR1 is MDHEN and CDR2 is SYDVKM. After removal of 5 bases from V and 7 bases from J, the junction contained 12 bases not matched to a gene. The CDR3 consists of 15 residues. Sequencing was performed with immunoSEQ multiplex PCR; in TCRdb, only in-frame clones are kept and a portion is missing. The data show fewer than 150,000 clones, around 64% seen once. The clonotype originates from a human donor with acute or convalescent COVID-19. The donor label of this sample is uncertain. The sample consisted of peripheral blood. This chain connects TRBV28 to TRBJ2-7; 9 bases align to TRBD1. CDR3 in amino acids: CASSPGDRAHHEQYV. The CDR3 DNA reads TGTGCCAGCAGTCCGGGGGACAGGGCCCATCATGAGCAGTACGTC.